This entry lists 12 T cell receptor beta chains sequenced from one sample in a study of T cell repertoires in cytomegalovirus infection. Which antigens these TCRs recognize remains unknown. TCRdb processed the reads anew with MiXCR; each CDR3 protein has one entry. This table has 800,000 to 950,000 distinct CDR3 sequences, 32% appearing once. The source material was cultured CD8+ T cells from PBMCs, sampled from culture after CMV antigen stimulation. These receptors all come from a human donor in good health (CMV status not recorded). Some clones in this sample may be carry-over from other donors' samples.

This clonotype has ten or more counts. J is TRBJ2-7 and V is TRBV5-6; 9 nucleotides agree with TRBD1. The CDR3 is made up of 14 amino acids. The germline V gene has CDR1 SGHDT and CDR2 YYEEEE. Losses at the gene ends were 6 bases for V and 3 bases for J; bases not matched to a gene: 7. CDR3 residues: CASTPGQGYYEQYV. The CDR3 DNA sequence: TGTGCCAGCACCCCGGGACAGGGATACTACGAGCAGTACGTC.

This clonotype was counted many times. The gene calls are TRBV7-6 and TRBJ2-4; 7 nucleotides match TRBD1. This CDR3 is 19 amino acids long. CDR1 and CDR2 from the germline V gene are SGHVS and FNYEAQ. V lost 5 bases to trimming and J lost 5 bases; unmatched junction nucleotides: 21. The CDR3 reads CASSPVPPEGAEVQNIQYF. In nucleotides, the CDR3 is TGTGCCAGCAGCCCTGTCCCCCCCGAGGGGGCTGAGGTCCAAAACATTCAGTACTTC.

CDR3 region: CASTTTGGNQPQHF. The CDR3 nucleotides read TGTGCCAGCACCACGACAGGGGGTAATCAGCCCCAGCATTTT. This rearrangement joins TRBV28 to TRBJ1-5; 9 positions agree with TRBD1. Per the germline V gene, CDR1 is MDHEN and CDR2 is SYDVKM. Germline trimming cut 7 bases from V and 4 bases from J; bases unmatched to any gene: 5. The CDR3 consists of 14 residues.

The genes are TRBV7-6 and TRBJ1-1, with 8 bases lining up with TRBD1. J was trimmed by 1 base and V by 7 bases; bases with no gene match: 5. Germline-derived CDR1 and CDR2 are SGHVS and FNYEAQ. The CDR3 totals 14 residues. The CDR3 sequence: CASTLGQENTEAFF. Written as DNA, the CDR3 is TGTGCCAGCACCCTGGGACAGGAGAACACTGAAGCTTTCTTT.

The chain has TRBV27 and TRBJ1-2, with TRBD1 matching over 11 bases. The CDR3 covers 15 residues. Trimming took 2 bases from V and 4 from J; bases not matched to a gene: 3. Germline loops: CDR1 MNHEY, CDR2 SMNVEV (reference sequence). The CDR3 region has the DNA TGTGCCAGCAGTTTACAGGGGACAGGGGGCTATGGCTACACCTTC. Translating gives CASSLQGTGGYGYTF.

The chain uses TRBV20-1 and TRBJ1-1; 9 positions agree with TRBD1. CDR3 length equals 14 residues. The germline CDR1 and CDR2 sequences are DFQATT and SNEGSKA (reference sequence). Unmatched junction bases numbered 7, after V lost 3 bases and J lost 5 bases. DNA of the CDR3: TGCAGTGCTAGGGAAACAGGGGGCAGGACTGAAGCTTTCTTT. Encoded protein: CSARETGGRTEAFF.

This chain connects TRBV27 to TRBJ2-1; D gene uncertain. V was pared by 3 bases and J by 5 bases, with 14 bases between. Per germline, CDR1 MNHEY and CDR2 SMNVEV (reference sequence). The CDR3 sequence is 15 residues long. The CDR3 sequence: CASSLVPSVNNEQFF. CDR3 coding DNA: TGTGCCAGCAGTTTGGTGCCTTCCGTTAACAATGAGCAGTTCTTC.

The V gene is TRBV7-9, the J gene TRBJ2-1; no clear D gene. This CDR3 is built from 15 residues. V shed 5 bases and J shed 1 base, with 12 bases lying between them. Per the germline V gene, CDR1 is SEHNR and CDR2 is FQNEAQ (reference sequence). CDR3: CASSKLPVSYNEQFF. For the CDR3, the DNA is TGTGCCAGCAGCAAACTACCGGTGTCCTACAATGAGCAGTTCTTC.

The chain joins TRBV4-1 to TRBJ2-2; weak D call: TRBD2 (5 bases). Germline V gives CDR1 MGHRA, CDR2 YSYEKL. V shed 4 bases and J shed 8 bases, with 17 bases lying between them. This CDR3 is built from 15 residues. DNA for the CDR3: TGCGCCAGCAGCCTTCGAGGAGGACCCCCTGGGGAGCTGTTTTTT. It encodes CASSLRGGPPGELFF.

The CDR3 spells CASGSGTVIYNEQFF. As DNA, the CDR3 is TGTGCTAGTGGCTCAGGGACAGTGATATACAATGAGCAGTTCTTC. The chain is built from TRBV12-5 and TRBJ2-1, with 7 bases fitting TRBD1. The CDR3 length is 15 residues. The V gene end was trimmed by 6 bases and the J gene end by 4 bases; junction bases not matched to a gene: 9. Germline CDR1 is LGHNT and CDR2 is FRNRAP.

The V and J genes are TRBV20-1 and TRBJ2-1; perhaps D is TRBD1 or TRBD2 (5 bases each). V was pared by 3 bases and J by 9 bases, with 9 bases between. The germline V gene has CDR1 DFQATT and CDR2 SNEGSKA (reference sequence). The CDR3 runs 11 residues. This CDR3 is CSARSGSEQFF. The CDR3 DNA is TGCAGTGCTAGGTCAGGGAGTGAGCAGTTCTTC.

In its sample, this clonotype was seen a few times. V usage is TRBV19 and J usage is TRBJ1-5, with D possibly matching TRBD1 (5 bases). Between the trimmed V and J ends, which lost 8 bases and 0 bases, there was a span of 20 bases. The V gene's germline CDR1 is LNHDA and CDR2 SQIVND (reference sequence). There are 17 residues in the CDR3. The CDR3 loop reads CASGGWRERDSNQPQHF. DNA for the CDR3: TGTGCCAGTGGGGGTTGGAGGGAGAGGGATAGCAATCAGCCCCAGCATTTT.